This is a list of T cell receptor beta chains from one sample in a study of cytomegalovirus exposure and HLA in healthy donors. Using immunoSEQ multiplex PCR, the repertoire was profiled, and TCRdb retains in-frame clones only, with some absent. The sample contains roughly 200,000 clones, just under 80% of which appear only once. The material sequenced was PBMCs. The receptors stem from a female donor in good health and CMV-seronegative. Both conserved end residues are part of each CDR3. D genes are given only for firm matches. Size tells how often a clone was seen (once, few, many) or the class of an expanded clone, and some rows leave it out.

clone size: .; J gene: TRBJ2-7; D gene: TRBD1; V gene: TRBV7-2; CDR3 protein: CASSLATGSYEQYF; CDR3 DNA: TGTGCCAGCAGCTTAGCGACAGGGTCCTACGAGCAGTACTTC
clone size: .; J gene: TRBJ2-7; D gene: .; V gene: TRBV2; CDR3 protein: CATKGTLSGEQYF; CDR3 DNA: TGTGCCACCAAGGGGACTCTCAGTGGTGAGCAGTACTTC
clone size: .; J gene: TRBJ1-2; D gene: TRBD1; V gene: TRBV27; CDR3 protein: CASSLLDPGTGDGYTF; CDR3 DNA: TGTGCCAGCAGTTTACTCGACCCCGGGACAGGGGATGGCTACACCTTC
clone size: .; J gene: TRBJ2-7; D gene: .; V gene: TRBV5-1; CDR3 protein: CASSSRTETYEQYF; CDR3 DNA: TGCGCCAGCAGCAGCCGGACAGAAACCTACGAGCAGTACTTC
clone size: few; J gene: TRBJ2-7; D gene: .; V gene: TRBV4-3; CDR3 protein: CASSLGSTYEQYF; CDR3 DNA: TGCGCCAGCAGCCTGGGCTCAACCTACGAGCAGTACTTC
clone size: .; J gene: TRBJ2-2; D gene: TRBD2; V gene: TRBV15; CDR3 protein: CATSRNSGGTGELFF; CDR3 DNA: TGTGCCACCAGCAGAAATAGCGGGGGCACCGGGGAGCTGTTTTTT
clone size: once; J gene: TRBJ2-1; D gene: TRBD1; V gene: TRBV2; CDR3 protein: CASRQGDEQFF; CDR3 DNA: TGTGCCAGCAGACAGGGGGATGAGCAGTTCTTC
clone size: .; J gene: TRBJ2-7; D gene: .; V gene: TRBV28; CDR3 protein: CASSSGWLSYEQYF; CDR3 DNA: TGTGCCAGCAGTTCGGGTTGGCTGTCCTACGAGCAGTACTTC
clone size: .; J gene: TRBJ1-5; D gene: .; V gene: TRBV16; CDR3 protein: CASSQLSNQPQHF; CDR3 DNA: TGTGCCAGCAGCCAACTATCTAATCAGCCCCAGCATTTT
clone size: .; J gene: TRBJ2-1; D gene: .; V gene: TRBV9; CDR3 protein: CASSPSLDGGPWDEQFF; CDR3 DNA: TGTGCCAGCAGCCCCTCCCTGGACGGGGGGCCTTGGGATGAGCAGTTCTTC
clone size: .; J gene: TRBJ1-5; D gene: .; V gene: TRBV6-5; CDR3 protein: CASSYSPGSDQPQHF; CDR3 DNA: TGTGCCAGCAGTTACAGTCCGGGATCGGATCAGCCCCAGCATTTT
clone size: .; J gene: TRBJ2-7; D gene: TRBD1; V gene: TRBV7-2; CDR3 protein: CASSTRDRGLNEQYF; CDR3 DNA: TGTGCCAGCAGCACTCGGGACAGGGGGCTGAACGAGCAGTACTTC
clone size: .; J gene: TRBJ2-5; D gene: TRBD2; V gene: TRBV7-3; CDR3 protein: CASSLMGGFGQTQYF; CDR3 DNA: TGTGCCAGCAGTCTCATGGGGGGGTTTGGACAGACCCAGTACTTC
clone size: few; J gene: TRBJ2-7; D gene: TRBD1; V gene: TRBV13; CDR3 protein: CASSFRQGEHEQYF; CDR3 DNA: TGTGCCAGCAGCTTCAGACAGGGGGAGCACGAGCAGTACTTC
clone size: .; J gene: TRBJ1-5; D gene: .; V gene: TRBV27; CDR3 protein: CASSLATNQPQHF; CDR3 DNA: TGTGCCAGCAGTCTAGCGACAAATCAGCCCCAGCATTTT
clone size: .; J gene: TRBJ1-3; D gene: .; V gene: TRBV7-9; CDR3 protein: CSSSLAGIKTASGNTIYF; CDR3 DNA: TGTTCCAGCAGCTTAGCAGGTATCAAGACAGCCTCTGGAAACACCATATATTTT
clone size: few; J gene: TRBJ1-3; D gene: .; V gene: TRBV4-2; CDR3 protein: CASSQGGAALLDTIYF; CDR3 DNA: TGTGCCAGCAGCCAAGGCGGGGCAGCTCTCCTGGACACCATATATTTT
clone size: .; J gene: TRBJ2-2; D gene: .; V gene: TRBV7-2; CDR3 protein: CASSPAGTSNTGELFF; CDR3 DNA: TGTGCCAGCAGCCCCGCCGGGACATCGAACACCGGGGAGCTGTTTTTT
clone size: few; J gene: TRBJ2-5; D gene: TRBD2; V gene: TRBV5-6; CDR3 protein: CASSLGPSGDEETQYF; CDR3 DNA: TGTGCCAGCAGCTTAGGGCCTAGCGGAGATGAAGAGACCCAGTACTTC
clone size: .; J gene: TRBJ2-7; D gene: TRBD2; V gene: TRBV6-1; CDR3 protein: CASSEFLAGGPGYEQYF; CDR3 DNA: TGTGCCAGCAGTGAATTCCTAGCGGGAGGGCCAGGGTACGAGCAGTACTTC
clone size: .; J gene: TRBJ1-4; D gene: TRBD1; V gene: TRBV7-9; CDR3 protein: CASSLETGRKLFF; CDR3 DNA: TGTGCCAGCAGCTTAGAGACAGGGCGGAAACTGTTTTTT
clone size: .; J gene: TRBJ2-3; D gene: TRBD2; V gene: TRBV7-9; CDR3 protein: CASSFPFDSGSTDTQYF; CDR3 DNA: TGTGCCAGCAGCTTCCCTTTCGATAGCGGGAGCACAGATACGCAGTATTTT
clone size: .; J gene: TRBJ1-2; D gene: TRBD1; V gene: TRBV30; CDR3 protein: CAWSVRDRGPDYGYTF; CDR3 DNA: TGTGCCTGGAGTGTACGGGACAGGGGGCCGGACTATGGCTACACCTTC
clone size: .; J gene: TRBJ1-2; D gene: .; V gene: TRBV30; CDR3 protein: CAWSEVHSRGYTF; CDR3 DNA: TGTGCCTGGAGCGAAGTCCATAGTCGGGGCTACACCTTC
clone size: .; J gene: TRBJ1-3; D gene: .; V gene: TRBV9; CDR3 protein: CASSETTGSGNTIYF; CDR3 DNA: TGTGCCAGCAGCGAAACGACAGGCTCTGGAAACACCATATATTTT
clone size: .; J gene: TRBJ2-3; D gene: .; V gene: TRBV28; CDR3 protein: CASSLGLVDTQYF; CDR3 DNA: TGTGCCAGCAGTTTAGGGCTCGTAGATACGCAGTATTTT
clone size: .; J gene: TRBJ1-5; D gene: TRBD1; V gene: TRBV6-1; CDR3 protein: CASSDWWTGGNSNQPQHF; CDR3 DNA: TGTGCCAGCAGTGATTGGTGGACAGGGGGTAATAGCAATCAGCCCCAGCATTTT
clone size: .; J gene: TRBJ2-7; D gene: .; V gene: TRBV2; CDR3 protein: CASSEALGHSSYEQYF; CDR3 DNA: TGTGCCAGCAGTGAAGCGCTGGGACACTCCTCCTACGAGCAGTACTTC
clone size: .; J gene: TRBJ2-7; D gene: .; V gene: TRBV9; CDR3 protein: CASSVEDWGEQYF; CDR3 DNA: TGTGCCAGCAGCGTAGAGGACTGGGGCGAGCAGTACTTC
clone size: .; J gene: TRBJ2-7; D gene: TRBD2; V gene: TRBV30; CDR3 protein: CAWSPGGLYEQYF; CDR3 DNA: TGTGCCTGGAGCCCGGGGGGTCTCTACGAGCAGTACTTC
clone size: .; J gene: TRBJ2-2; D gene: .; V gene: TRBV6-5; CDR3 protein: CASRPGVGTGELFF; CDR3 DNA: TGTGCCAGCAGGCCAGGGGTGGGCACCGGGGAGCTGTTTTTT
clone size: .; J gene: TRBJ2-1; D gene: .; V gene: TRBV7-9; CDR3 protein: CASSSLGPEQFF; CDR3 DNA: TGTGCCAGCAGCTCCCTTGGGCCAGAGCAGTTCTTC
clone size: .; J gene: TRBJ2-3; D gene: .; V gene: TRBV15; CDR3 protein: CATSIETTDTQYF; CDR3 DNA: TGTGCCACCAGCATAGAGACAACAGATACGCAGTATTTT
clone size: .; J gene: TRBJ2-6; D gene: .; V gene: TRBV6-5; CDR3 protein: CASSYRSGSGANVLTF; CDR3 DNA: TGTGCCAGCAGTTACAGGTCGGGCTCTGGGGCCAACGTCCTGACTTTC
clone size: .; J gene: TRBJ2-1; D gene: TRBD2; V gene: TRBV27; CDR3 protein: CASTLGLAGFNEQFF; CDR3 DNA: TGTGCCAGCACCTTGGGGCTAGCGGGCTTCAATGAGCAGTTCTTC
clone size: .; J gene: TRBJ1-1; D gene: TRBD1; V gene: TRBV6-5; CDR3 protein: CASSYVGTGVRTEAFF; CDR3 DNA: TGTGCCAGCAGTTACGTGGGGACAGGGGTTCGCACTGAAGCTTTCTTT
clone size: .; J gene: TRBJ2-7; D gene: .; V gene: TRBV7-9; CDR3 protein: CASSKWSEQYF; CDR3 DNA: TGTGCCAGCAGCAAGTGGAGCGAGCAGTACTTC